The next 25 T cell receptor beta chains were all read from a single sample in a study of cytomegalovirus exposure and HLA in healthy donors. The PCR was carried out with 60 Vbeta primers and 13 Jbeta primers. The data were produced by immunoSEQ multiplex PCR, yet TCRdb's version contains in-frame clones alone and is incomplete. The top ten hold approximately 3.9% of the sample, which has over 100,000 clones, about three quarters seen once. The sample taken for sequencing was PBMCs. The receptors come from a man over 45 in good health and CMV-seropositive.

V is TRBV7-6 and J is TRBJ2-1; 10 bases line up with TRBD2. CDR3 length equals 16 residues. CDR1 is SGHVS and CDR2 is FNYEAQ in the germline V gene. After removal of 4 bases from V and 6 bases from J, the junction contained 9 bases not matched to a gene. CDR3 coding DNA: TGTGCCAGCAGCTCCCCAACTAGCGGGGACAGCAATGAGCAGTTCTTC. Its translation: CASSSPTSGDSNEQFF.

The rearrangement joins TRBV2 to TRBJ1-3, with 9 bases lining up with TRBD1. CDR1 and CDR2 (germline): SNHLY, FYNNEI. The CDR3 is made up of 16 amino acids. The V gene end was trimmed by 6 bases and the J gene end by 2 bases; junction bases not matched to a gene: 8. The CDR3 sequence is CASSVQGASTGNTIYF. CDR3 DNA sequence: TGTGCCAGCAGCGTACAGGGGGCGTCCACTGGAAACACCATATATTTT.

Only one count was recorded for this clone. The chain employs TRBV6-1 and TRBJ2-5; 10 nucleotides align to TRBD2. This CDR3 has 16 residues. From germline, CDR1 is MNHNS and CDR2 SASEGT. After removal of 3 bases from V and 5 bases from J, the junction contained 9 bases not matched to a gene. In nucleotides, the CDR3 is TGTGCCAGCAGTGATTTGCTAGCGGGGGTTTCGGAGACCCAGTACTTC. Translating gives CASSDLLAGVSETQYF.

Only one count was recorded for this clone. CDR3 nucleotide sequence: TGTGCCAGCAGCTTAGAGGGGGTCACCTACGAGCAGTACTTC. It yields the protein CASSLEGVTYEQYF. This chain joins TRBV7-6 and TRBJ2-7; D may be TRBD1 (6 bases). Germline V lookup: CDR1 SGHVS, CDR2 FNYEAQ. The ends were cut back, 1 base at V and 2 bases at J, with 9 bases in the middle. The CDR3 length is 14 residues.

J is TRBJ2-5 and V is TRBV7-6; D perhaps matches TRBD1 (5 bases). CDR1 and CDR2 (germline): SGHVS, FNYEAQ. Deletions cut 4 bases from V and 5 bases from J, with 17 bases between. The CDR3 consists of 15 residues. DNA of the CDR3: TGTGCCAGCAGCTCCCAGGGTCTGGCGGAGGAGACCCAGTACTTC. As protein: CASSSQGLAEETQYF.

The V gene is TRBV2, the J gene TRBJ2-1, with 8 bases identical to TRBD2. Trimming cost V 3 bases and J 7 bases; bases outside gene matches: 2. Germline-derived CDR1 and CDR2 are SNHLY and FYNNEI. This CDR3 has 13 residues. The CDR3 sequence is CASSDGLANEQFF. The CDR3 DNA reads TGTGCCAGCAGTGACGGACTAGCAAATGAGCAGTTCTTC.

This rearrangement joins TRBV2 to TRBJ1-5; no firm D call. Germline V lookup: CDR1 SNHLY, CDR2 FYNNEI. The length of the CDR3 is 14 residues. The V gene lost 4 bases and the J gene lost 2 bases, with 9 bases spanning the gap. CDR3 residues: CASSGAGGNQPQHF. The CDR3 bases are TGTGCCAGCAGTGGAGCGGGAGGCAATCAGCCCCAGCATTTT.

This clone was seen more than once but under ten times. The CDR3 loop is CASSIDRQETQYF. Written as DNA, the CDR3 is TGTGCCAGTAGTATAGATCGGCAAGAGACCCAGTACTTC. V gene TRBV19 combines with J gene TRBJ2-5, with D hard to call. This CDR3 comprises 13 residues. Looked up from germline, CDR1 is LNHDA and CDR2 is SQIVND (reference sequence). Trimming pared 0 bases from V and 2 bases from J, leaving 4 bases between. Supplemented by reference TRBV19 and TRBJ2-5, the full variable domain reads DGGITQSPKYLFRKEGQNVTLSCEQNLNHDAMYWYRQDPGQGLRLIYYSQIVNDFQKGDIAEGYSVSREKKESFPLTVTSAQKNPTAFYLCASSIDRQETQYFGPGTRLLVL.

The table lists this clone with a few counts. The chain carries TRBV4-1 and TRBJ2-7; D might be TRBD2 (7 bases). Deletions cut 0 bases from V and 6 bases from J, with 15 bases between. Germline lookup yields CDR1 MGHRA and CDR2 YSYEKL. This CDR3 is 15 amino acids long. In nucleotides, the CDR3 is TGCGCCAGCAGCCAAGATCGGGGGGCGGGGCTCGAGCAGTACTTC. This codes for CASSQDRGAGLEQYF.

The chain employs TRBV9 and TRBJ2-1; D is possibly TRBD2 (5 bases). Germline CDR1 is SGDLS and CDR2 is YYNGEE. The germline V and J ends were trimmed by 3 bases and 7 bases, with 20 bases remaining between them. The CDR3 has 16 amino acids. CDR3 DNA: TGTGCCAGCAGCGGACCCACTAGTTTTCAAAGGAATGAGCAGTTCTTC. Protein product: CASSGPTSFQRNEQFF. Looking up the rest from reference TRBV9 and TRBJ2-1 gives the full variable domain: DSGVTQTPKHLITATGQRVTLRCSPRSGDLSVYWYQQSLDQGLQFLIQYYNGEERAKGNILERFSAQQFPDLHSELNLSSLELGDSALYFCASSGPTSFQRNEQFFGPGTRLTVL.

The chain uses TRBV9 and TRBJ2-3; tentatively, D is TRBD2 (5 bases). Germline V lookup: CDR1 SGDLS, CDR2 YYNGEE. Trimming left V 1 base short and J 2 bases short, with 11 bases between. The CDR3 runs to 15 residues. In nucleotides, the CDR3 is TGTGCCAGCAGCGTACTGGACTCTCCCACAGATACGCAGTATTTT. This codes for CASSVLDSPTDTQYF.

The chain employs TRBV18 and TRBJ1-6, with 9 bases identical to TRBD1. The CDR3 has 17 amino acids. V dropped 2 bases and J dropped 0; count of bases not matched to a gene: 2. CDR1 is KGHSH and CDR2 is LQKENI in the germline V gene. CDR3 nucleotides: TGTGCCAGCTCACCAGGACAGGGGAGCTCCTATAATTCACCCCTCCACTTT. Translated: CASSPGQGSSYNSPLHF. Filled out from reference TRBV18 and TRBJ1-6, the complete variable domain reads NAGVMQNPRHLVRRRGQEARLRCSPMKGHSHVYWYRQLPEEGLKFMVYLQKENIIDESGMPKERFSAEFPKEGPSILRIQQVVRGDSAAYFCASSPGQGSSYNSPLHFGNGTRLTVT.

This chain connects TRBV7-9 to TRBJ1-1; no clear D gene. The CDR3 runs 14 residues. From germline, CDR1 is SEHNR and CDR2 FQNEAQ (reference sequence). The ends were cut back, 2 bases at V and 1 base at J, with 8 bases in the middle. Written as DNA, the CDR3 is TGTGCCAGCAGCTTATTCGGTCCGAACACTGAAGCTTTCTTT. It encodes CASSLFGPNTEAFF.

This clone has a handful of counts. This chain joins TRBV11-2 and TRBJ2-3; a weak D match, TRBD2 (6 bases). CDR1 and CDR2 from the germline V gene are SGHAT and FQNNGV. The germline V and J ends were trimmed by 0 bases and 1 base, with 11 bases remaining between them. CDR3 length: 16 residues. In nucleotides, the CDR3 is TGTGCCAGCAGCTTAGATGGGCGCGGGGGCACAGATACGCAGTATTTT. Translation: CASSLDGRGGTDTQYF.

This chain connects TRBV6-6 to TRBJ2-3; D is unresolved. Germline CDR1 MNHNY, CDR2 SVGAGI (reference sequence). Trimming left V 5 bases short and J 2 bases short, with 8 bases between. The CDR3 runs 13 residues. CDR3 sequence reads: CASSPQSTDTQYF. Written as DNA, the CDR3 is TGTGCCAGCAGTCCCCAGTCCACAGATACGCAGTATTTT.

The CDR3 reads CASSQGGVPLGTQYF. In nucleotides, the CDR3 is TGCGCCAGCAGCCAAGGCGGGGTCCCCCTAGGGACCCAGTACTTC. The chain combines TRBV4-1 with TRBJ2-5; D might be TRBD2 (6 bases). The length of the CDR3 is 15 residues. Trimming left V 1 base short and J 7 bases short, with 16 bases between. Germline V gene data show CDR1 as MGHRA and CDR2 as YSYEKL.

This clone was recorded a few times. Other DNA sequences in the same sample also yield this CDR3. V usage is TRBV28 and J usage is TRBJ1-3; D is unclear. The CDR3 has 14 amino acids. V shed 3 bases and J shed 0 bases, with 6 bases lying between them. Germline assignment: CDR1 MDHEN and CDR2 SYDVKM. The CDR3: CASSLRSSGNTIYF. The CDR3 coding sequence is TGTGCCAGCAGTTTGAGATCCTCTGGAAACACCATATATTTT. The full variable domain, with the rest looked up from reference TRBV28 and TRBJ1-3, is DVKVTQSSRYLVKRTGEKVFLECVQDMDHENMFWYRQDPGLGLRLIYFSYDVKMKEKGDIPEGYSVSREKKERFSLILESASTNQTSMYLCASSLRSSGNTIYFGEGSWLTVV.

The chain joins TRBV2 to TRBJ1-5; D remains unclear. Trimming shortened V by 7 bases and J by 3 bases, and 13 bases separated the two germline ends. The CDR3 is made up of 14 amino acids. Germline values: CDR1 SNHLY, CDR2 FYNNEI. Here the CDR3 reads CASNDGRDNQPQHF. CDR3 sequence (DNA): TGTGCCAGCAACGATGGACGGGACAATCAGCCCCAGCATTTT. Complete variable domain (other parts from reference TRBV2 and TRBJ1-5): EPEVTQTPSHQVTQMGQEVILRCVPISNHLYFYWYRQILGQKVEFLVSFYNNEISEKSEIFDDQFSVERPDGSNFTLKIRSTKLEDSAMYFCASNDGRDNQPQHFGDGTRLSIL.

The rearrangement uses TRBV6-5 and TRBJ1-4; D ambiguous. V was trimmed by 7 bases and J by 1 base, leaving 7 bases between them. The CDR3 runs 13 residues. The germline V gene encodes CDR1 MNHEY and CDR2 SVGAGI. CDR3 nucleotide sequence: TGTGCCAGCAAGGCGGGAACTAATGAAAAACTGTTTTTT. Residues: CASKAGTNEKLFF.

The J gene is TRBJ1-4, the V gene TRBV18; 7 nucleotides line up with TRBD1. The CDR3 has 16 residues. Germline CDR1 is KGHSH and CDR2 is LQKENI. V lost 3 bases, J lost 10 bases, and 14 bases stayed unmatched. The CDR3, as DNA: TGTGCCAGCTCACCTTCTGAGCTAGGACAGGACTTAAAACTGTTTTTT. The encoded protein is CASSPSELGQDLKLFF.

The chain employs TRBV29-1 and TRBJ1-3; no clear D. Germline CDR1 and CDR2: SQVTM and ANQGSEA. The V and J ends lost 0 bases and 5 bases respectively, with 11 bases between them. The CDR3 has 14 residues. The DNA of the CDR3 is TGCAGCGTTGAAGATATAGGGAGGAGAAACACCATATATTTT. Its protein product is CSVEDIGRRNTIYF.

This clone has just one count. V usage is TRBV4-1 and J usage is TRBJ1-4, with D perhaps matching TRBD1 (5 bases). Per the germline V gene, CDR1 is MGHRA and CDR2 is YSYEKL. The CDR3 runs to 15 residues. The V gene lost 1 base and the J gene lost 6 bases, with 12 bases spanning the gap. The CDR3 coding sequence is TGCGCCAGCAGCCAAGGGGGCCCTGTGGATGAAAAACTGTTTTTT. Its translation: CASSQGGPVDEKLFF.

The J gene is TRBJ2-1, the V gene TRBV5-1; 13 bases map to TRBD2. In germline, CDR1 is SGHRS, CDR2 YFSETQ. V was pared by 2 bases and J by 7 bases, with 3 bases of the junction left unmatched. The CDR3 extends over 15 amino acids. The CDR3 loop reads CASSFTSGRVNEQFF. CDR3 DNA: TGCGCCAGCAGCTTTACTAGCGGGAGGGTTAATGAGCAGTTCTTC. The whole variable domain, filled in from reference TRBV5-1 and TRBJ2-1, reads KAGVTQTPRYLIKTRGQQVTLSCSPISGHRSVSWYQQTPGQGLQFLFEYFSETQRNKGNFPGRFSGRQFSNSRSEMNVSTLELGDSALYLCASSFTSGRVNEQFFGPGTRLTVL.

The CDR3 nucleotides are TGTGCCAGCTCACCACTTGATAGCGGGGTTTCCTACGAGCAGTACTTC. Amino acid sequence: CASSPLDSGVSYEQYF. The chain is built from TRBV18 and TRBJ2-7, with 8 bases that match TRBD2. V lost 1 base and J lost 1; bases outside the gene matches: 6. Germline V gene sequence: CDR1 KGHSH, CDR2 LQKENI. The length of the CDR3 is 16 residues.

V and J are TRBV18 and TRBJ1-1; a weak D match, TRBD1 (5 bases). The CDR3 contains 18 residues. Germline V gene data show CDR1 as KGHSH and CDR2 as LQKENI. Deletions cut 3 bases from V and 4 bases from J, with 24 bases between. This chain's CDR3 is CASSPSTRYHTDTTEAFF. The CDR3 DNA reads TGTGCCAGCTCACCCTCGACCAGGTACCACACGGACACCACTGAAGCTTTCTTT. Combining the CDR3 with reference TRBV18 and TRBJ1-1 gives the whole variable domain NAGVMQNPRHLVRRRGQEARLRCSPMKGHSHVYWYRQLPEEGLKFMVYLQKENIIDESGMPKERFSAEFPKEGPSILRIQQVVRGDSAAYFCASSPSTRYHTDTTEAFFGQGTRLTVV.